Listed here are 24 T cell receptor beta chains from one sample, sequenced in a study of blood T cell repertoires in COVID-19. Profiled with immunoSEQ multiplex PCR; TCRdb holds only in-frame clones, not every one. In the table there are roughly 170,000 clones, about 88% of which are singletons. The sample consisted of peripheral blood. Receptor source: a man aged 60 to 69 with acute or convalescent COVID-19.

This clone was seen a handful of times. Here the CDR3 DNA reads TGTGCCAGCAGGCACCGGGACAGAGAAGCTTTCTTT. The encoded protein is CASRHRDREAFF. The rearrangement links TRBV6-5 to TRBJ1-1, with TRBD1 matching 7 bases. There are 12 residues in the CDR3. Germline V CDR1 and CDR2: MNHEY, SVGAGI. J lost 8 bases, V lost 6 bases, and 6 bases had no gene match.

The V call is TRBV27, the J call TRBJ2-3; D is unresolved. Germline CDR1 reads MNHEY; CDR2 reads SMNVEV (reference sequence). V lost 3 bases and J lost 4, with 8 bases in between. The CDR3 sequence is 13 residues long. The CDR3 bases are TGTGCCAGCAGTTTCGTGGGCGCAGATACGCAGTATTTT. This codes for CASSFVGADTQYF.

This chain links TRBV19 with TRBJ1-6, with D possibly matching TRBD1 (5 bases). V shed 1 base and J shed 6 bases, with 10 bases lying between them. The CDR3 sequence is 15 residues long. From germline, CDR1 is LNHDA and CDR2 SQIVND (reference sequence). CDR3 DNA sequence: TGTGCCAGTAGTATAGGACAGCTCTTTAATTCACCCCTCCACTTT. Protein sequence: CASSIGQLFNSPLHF.

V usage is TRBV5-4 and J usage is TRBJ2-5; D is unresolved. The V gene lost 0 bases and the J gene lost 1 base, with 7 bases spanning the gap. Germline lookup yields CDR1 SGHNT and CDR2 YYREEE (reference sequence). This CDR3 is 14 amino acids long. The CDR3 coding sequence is TGTGCCAGCAGCTTGGACTATGGCCAAGAGACCCAGTACTTC. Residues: CASSLDYGQETQYF.

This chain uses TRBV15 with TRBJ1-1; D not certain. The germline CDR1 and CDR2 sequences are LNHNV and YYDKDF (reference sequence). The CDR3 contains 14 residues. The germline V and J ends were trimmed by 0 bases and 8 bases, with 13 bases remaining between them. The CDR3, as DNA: TGTGCCACCAGCAGAGAATACACCAGGCCCGAAGCTTTCTTT. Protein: CATSREYTRPEAFF.

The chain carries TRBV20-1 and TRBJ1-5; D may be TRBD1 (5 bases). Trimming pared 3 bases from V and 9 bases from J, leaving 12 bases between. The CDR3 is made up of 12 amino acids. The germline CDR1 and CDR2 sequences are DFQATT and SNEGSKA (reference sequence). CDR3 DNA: TGCAGTGCTAGTCTGAGGGGAGGGCCCCAGCATTTT. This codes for CSASLRGGPQHF.

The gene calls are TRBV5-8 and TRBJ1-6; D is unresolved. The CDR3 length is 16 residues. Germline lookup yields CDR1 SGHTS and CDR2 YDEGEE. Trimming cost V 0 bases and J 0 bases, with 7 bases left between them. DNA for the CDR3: TGTGCCAGCAGCTTGGCCAGAAGCTCCTATAATTCACCCCTCCACTTT. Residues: CASSLARSSYNSPLHF.

The chain's CDR3 is CASSIDPGPPHMNTEAFF. The CDR3 DNA reads TGTGCCAGTAGTATAGACCCAGGGCCCCCACATATGAACACTGAAGCTTTCTTT. The V and J genes are TRBV19 and TRBJ1-1; tentative D call: TRBD1 (5 bases). The CDR3 totals 18 residues. Germline V gives CDR1 LNHDA, CDR2 SQIVND (reference sequence). V was cut by 0 bases and J by 0 bases, with 17 bases left in between.

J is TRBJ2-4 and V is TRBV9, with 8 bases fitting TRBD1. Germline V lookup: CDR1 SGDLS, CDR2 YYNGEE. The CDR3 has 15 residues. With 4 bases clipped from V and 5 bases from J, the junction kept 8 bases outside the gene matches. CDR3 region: CASSPKDREENIQYF. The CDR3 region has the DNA TGTGCCAGCAGCCCAAAGGACAGGGAGGAAAACATTCAGTACTTC.

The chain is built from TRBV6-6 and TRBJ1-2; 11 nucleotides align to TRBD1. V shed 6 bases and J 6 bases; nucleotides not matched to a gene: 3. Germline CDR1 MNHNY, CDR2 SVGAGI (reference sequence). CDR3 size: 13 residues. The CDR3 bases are TGTGCCAGCAGGAGGACAGGGGGCGATGGCTACACCTTC. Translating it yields CASRRTGGDGYTF.

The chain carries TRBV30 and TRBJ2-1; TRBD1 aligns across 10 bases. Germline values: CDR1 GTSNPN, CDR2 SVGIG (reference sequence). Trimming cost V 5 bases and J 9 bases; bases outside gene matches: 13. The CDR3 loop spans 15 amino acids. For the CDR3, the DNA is TGTGCCTGGCTCTACCCGGGACAGGGGACTGGTGAGCAGTTCTTC. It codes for CAWLYPGQGTGEQFF.

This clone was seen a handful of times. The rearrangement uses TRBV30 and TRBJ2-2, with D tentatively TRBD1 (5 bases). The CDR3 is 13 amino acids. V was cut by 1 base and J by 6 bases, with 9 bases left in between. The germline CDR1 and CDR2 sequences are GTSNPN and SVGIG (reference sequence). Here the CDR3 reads CAWSGQFSGELFF. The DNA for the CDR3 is TGTGCCTGGAGTGGACAGTTTTCCGGGGAGCTGTTTTTT.

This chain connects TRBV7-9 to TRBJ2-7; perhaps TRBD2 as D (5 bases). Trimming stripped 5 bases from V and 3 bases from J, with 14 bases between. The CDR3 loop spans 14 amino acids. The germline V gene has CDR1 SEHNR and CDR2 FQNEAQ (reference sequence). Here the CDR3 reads CASSPSGVNYEQYF. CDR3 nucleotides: TGTGCCAGCAGCCCCTCCGGGGTTAACTACGAGCAGTACTTC.

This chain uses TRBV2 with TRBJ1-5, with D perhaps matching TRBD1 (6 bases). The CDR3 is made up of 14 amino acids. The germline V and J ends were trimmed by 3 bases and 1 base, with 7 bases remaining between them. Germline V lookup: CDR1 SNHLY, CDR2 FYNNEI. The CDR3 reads CASSDQGSNQPQHF. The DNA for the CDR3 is TGTGCCAGCAGTGACCAGGGGAGCAATCAGCCCCAGCATTTT.

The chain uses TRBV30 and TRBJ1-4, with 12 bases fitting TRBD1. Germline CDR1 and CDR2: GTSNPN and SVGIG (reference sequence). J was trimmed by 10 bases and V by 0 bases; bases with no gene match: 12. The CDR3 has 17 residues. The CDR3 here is CAWSVPPTGQGAGKLFF. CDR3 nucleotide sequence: TGTGCCTGGAGTGTCCCCCCTACGGGACAGGGGGCGGGAAAACTGTTTTTT.

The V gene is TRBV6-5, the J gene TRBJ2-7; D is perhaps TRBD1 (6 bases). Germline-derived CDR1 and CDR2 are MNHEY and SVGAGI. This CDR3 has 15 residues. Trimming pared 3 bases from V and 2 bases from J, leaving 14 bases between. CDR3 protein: CASSYRGLVPYEQYF. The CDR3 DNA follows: TGTGCCAGCAGTTATAGGGGGTTGGTCCCCTACGAGCAGTACTTC.

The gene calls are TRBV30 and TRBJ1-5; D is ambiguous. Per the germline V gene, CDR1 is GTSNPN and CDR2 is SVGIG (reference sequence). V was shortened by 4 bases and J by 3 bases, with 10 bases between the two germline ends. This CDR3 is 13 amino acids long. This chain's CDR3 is CAWTGNPNQPQHF. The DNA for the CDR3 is TGTGCCTGGACAGGCAACCCCAATCAGCCCCAGCATTTT.

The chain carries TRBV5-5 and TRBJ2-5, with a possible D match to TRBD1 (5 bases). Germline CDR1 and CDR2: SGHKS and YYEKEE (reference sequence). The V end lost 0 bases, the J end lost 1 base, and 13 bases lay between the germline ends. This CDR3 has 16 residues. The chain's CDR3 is CASSLASGLAQETQYF. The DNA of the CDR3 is TGTGCCAGCAGCTTGGCCTCAGGGCTCGCCCAAGAGACCCAGTACTTC.

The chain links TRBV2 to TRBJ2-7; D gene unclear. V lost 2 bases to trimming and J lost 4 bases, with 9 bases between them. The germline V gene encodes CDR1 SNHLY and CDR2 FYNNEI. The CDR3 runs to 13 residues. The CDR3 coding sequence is TGTGCCAGCAGTGAAAGGTTGCGGTACGAGCAGTACTTC. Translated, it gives CASSERLRYEQYF.

DNA of the CDR3: TGTGCCAGCAGCCCGGGGACAGGGAATGAAAAACTGTTTTTT. It yields the protein CASSPGTGNEKLFF. The V gene is TRBV11-2, the J gene TRBJ1-4; TRBD1 matches 9 bases. This CDR3 has 14 amino acids. V shed 5 bases and J 5 bases; nucleotides not matched to a gene: 3. The germline V gene has CDR1 SGHAT and CDR2 FQNNGV.

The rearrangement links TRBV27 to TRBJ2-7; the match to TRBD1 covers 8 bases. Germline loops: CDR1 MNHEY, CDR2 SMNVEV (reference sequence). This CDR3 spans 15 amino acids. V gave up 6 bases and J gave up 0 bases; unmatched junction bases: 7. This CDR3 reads CASSLYGTGSYEQYV. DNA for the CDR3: TGTGCCAGCAGCCTTTACGGGACAGGCTCCTACGAGCAGTACGTC.

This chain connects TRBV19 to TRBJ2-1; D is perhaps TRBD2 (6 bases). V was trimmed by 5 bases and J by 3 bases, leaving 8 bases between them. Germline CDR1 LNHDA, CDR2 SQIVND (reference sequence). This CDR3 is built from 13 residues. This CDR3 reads CASSWDFYNEQFF. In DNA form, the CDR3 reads TGTGCCAGTAGTTGGGACTTCTACAATGAGCAGTTCTTC.

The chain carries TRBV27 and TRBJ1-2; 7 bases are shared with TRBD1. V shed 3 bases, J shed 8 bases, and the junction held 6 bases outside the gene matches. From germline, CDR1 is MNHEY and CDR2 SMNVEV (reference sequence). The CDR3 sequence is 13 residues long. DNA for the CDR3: TGTGCCAGCAGTTTGAGGGGGCGACAGGGCTACACCTTC. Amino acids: CASSLRGRQGYTF.

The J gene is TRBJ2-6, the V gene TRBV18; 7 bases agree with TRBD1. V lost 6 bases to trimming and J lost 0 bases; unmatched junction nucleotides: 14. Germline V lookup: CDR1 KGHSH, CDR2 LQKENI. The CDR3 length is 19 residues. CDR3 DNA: TGTGCCAGCTCCCCAAAGGGGGCAGGGCTGTTCTCTGGGGCCAACGTCCTGACTTTC. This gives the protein CASSPKGAGLFSGANVLTF.